A single sample is the source of the 18 T cell receptor beta chains below, sequenced in a study of CD8 T cells in ankylosing spondylitis. Study-level results: Ankylosing spondylitis blood appeared to carry a characteristic TCR beta motif of roughly eight highly homologous variants.

The antigens for these receptors are not known. TCRdb passed the 5' RACE reads through MiXCR, listing each CDR3 protein once. The sample has over 450,000 distinct CDR3 sequences; about an eighth are singletons. What was sequenced was blood, either unsorted or a sorted T cell fraction (not recorded which). These receptors all come from a male donor with ankylosing spondylitis.

The gene calls are TRBV20-1 and TRBJ2-4; 9 nucleotides line up with TRBD2. CDR3 length: 17 residues. Germline values: CDR1 DFQATT, CDR2 SNEGSKA (reference sequence). The V gene end was trimmed by 0 bases and the J gene end by 8 bases; junction bases not matched to a gene: 14. CDR3 region: CSARDLRAASGKDIQYF. DNA of the CDR3: TGCAGTGCTAGAGACCTGCGTGCGGCTAGCGGGAAGGACATTCAGTACTTC.

This clonotype was seen at least ten times. The gene calls are TRBV10-3 and TRBJ2-3, with TRBD2 matching over 15 bases. The V and J ends lost 6 bases and 3 bases, in that order; junction bases with no gene match: 10. This CDR3 is built from 18 residues. The germline V gene has CDR1 ENHRY and CDR2 SYGVKD. CDR3 nucleotide sequence: TGTGCCATCAGGCGGACTAGCGGGAGGGCCAGTGGAACAGATACGCAGTATTTT. It translates to CAIRRTSGRASGTDTQYF.

The chain recombines TRBV20-1 with TRBJ2-2; 10 positions match TRBD2. After removal of 0 bases from V and 8 bases from J, the junction contained 6 bases not matched to a gene. This CDR3 is 15 amino acids long. Germline V lookup: CDR1 DFQATT, CDR2 SNEGSKA (reference sequence). CDR3 in amino acids: CSARDPLAGSGELFF. The CDR3 DNA sequence: TGCAGTGCTAGAGATCCACTAGCGGGATCTGGGGAGCTGTTTTTT.

CDR3 sequence reads: CASSLRQAPQYF. The CDR3 bases are TGTGCCAGCAGCTTACGACAGGCTCCGCAGTACTTC. V is TRBV7-9 and J is TRBJ2-7; D possibly corresponds to TRBD1 (6 bases). Trimming removed 2 bases from V and 9 bases from J, with 11 bases in between. Germline V CDR1 and CDR2: SEHNR, FQNEAQ (reference sequence). This CDR3 has 12 amino acids.

This chain connects TRBV15 to TRBJ2-7; D unclear. The V gene lost 2 bases and the J gene lost 1 base, with 6 bases spanning the gap. CDR1 is LNHNV, CDR2 YYDKDF, per germline (reference sequence). This CDR3 is 13 amino acids long. The CDR3 DNA sequence: TGTGCCACCAGCAGAACAGATTCCTACGAGCAGTACTTC. It is translated as CATSRTDSYEQYF.

The J gene is TRBJ2-3, the V gene TRBV20-1; TRBD2 is a possible D gene (5 bases). Trimming removed 3 bases from V and 2 bases from J, with 18 bases in between. This CDR3 is 16 amino acids long. Germline CDR1 reads DFQATT; CDR2 reads SNEGSKA (reference sequence). CDR3 in amino acids: CSASSADAHNTDTQYF. In DNA form, the CDR3 reads TGCAGTGCTAGTTCAGCGGACGCACATAACACAGATACGCAGTATTTT.

This clonotype was recorded a few times. The chain has TRBV29-1 and TRBJ2-1; D may correspond to TRBD1 or TRBD2 (5 bases each). Germline assignment: CDR1 SQVTM and CDR2 ANQGSEA. The CDR3 consists of 13 residues. V was cut by 6 bases and J by 9 bases, with 18 bases left in between. The CDR3 DNA sequence: TGCAGCGTCCTCTCCTACGGGGCAGGTGAGCAGTTCTTC. Translation gives CSVLSYGAGEQFF.

This clonotype came up many times. This chain connects TRBV6-5 to TRBJ2-1; D is ambiguous. The CDR3 has 16 amino acids. CDR1 is MNHEY and CDR2 is SVGAGI in the germline V gene. V lost 0 bases and J 2 bases, leaving 11 bases between the germline ends. CDR3 DNA: TGTGCCAGCAGTTACTCGATCGCAGCAGCCTACAATGAGCAGTTCTTC. Protein sequence: CASSYSIAAAYNEQFF.

In its sample, this clonotype was seen many times. This chain joins TRBV7-2 and TRBJ2-7; D is unresolved. V lost 5 bases and J lost 0, with 11 bases in between. CDR3 length equals 14 residues. Germline CDR1 and CDR2: SGHTA and FQGNSA. The CDR3 DNA follows: TGTGCCAGCAGCCCCAGACTCAGCTCCTACGAGCAGTACTTC. Amino acid sequence: CASSPRLSSYEQYF.

This clonotype was detected a few times. This chain connects TRBV12-3 or TRBV12-4 to TRBJ1-1; possible D gene TRBD1, 6 bases. The CDR3 is made up of 14 amino acids. Trimming took off 2 bases at V and 11 bases at J, with 18 bases between the two ends. CDR3 DNA: TGTGCCAGCAGTTTATCGGTCAGGGGCTGGATCGCTTTCTTT. Protein: CASSLSVRGWIAFF.

Only a few counts were recorded for this clonotype. The chain carries TRBV4-2 and TRBJ1-2, with TRBD1 as a possible D gene (6 bases). From germline, CDR1 is LGHNA and CDR2 YNFKEQ. The ends were cut back, 0 bases at V and 8 bases at J, with 19 bases in the middle. The CDR3 covers 16 residues. In DNA form, the CDR3 reads TGTGCCAGCAGCCAAGATGGGGCAGGGGAGGATTGGGGCTACACCTTC. Translated: CASSQDGAGEDWGYTF.

The chain has TRBV20-1 and TRBJ2-1; D unresolved. Per germline, CDR1 DFQATT and CDR2 SNEGSKA (reference sequence). V lost 6 bases and J 8 bases, leaving 14 bases between the germline ends. This CDR3 spans 12 amino acids. CDR3 in DNA: TGCAGTGCCCGGGCCCTCGGCGATGAGCAGTTCTTC. Its protein is CSARALGDEQFF.

This clonotype was seen only a few times. The V and J genes are TRBV20-1 and TRBJ2-1; 8 nucleotides line up with TRBD2. Unmatched junction bases numbered 12, after V lost 3 bases and J lost 8 bases. This CDR3 comprises 15 residues. CDR1 is DFQATT, CDR2 SNEGSKA, per germline (reference sequence). The CDR3 spells CSASVAGRQVHEQFF. CDR3 sequence (DNA): TGCAGTGCTAGTGTAGCGGGGAGACAGGTCCATGAGCAGTTCTTC.

V is TRBV6-1 and J is TRBJ1-6; 7 bases align to TRBD1. The CDR3 length is 14 residues. Germline CDR1 and CDR2: MNHNS and SASEGT. Germline trimming cut 9 bases from V and 3 bases from J; bases unmatched to any gene: 5. For the CDR3, the DNA is TGTGCCAGTGGGGGACAGTTCTATAATTCACCCCTCCACTTT. Its protein is CASGGQFYNSPLHF.

In its sample, this clonotype was seen a few times. The chain recombines TRBV20-1 with TRBJ1-2; D uncertain. Trimming shortened V by 6 bases and J by 6 bases, and 8 bases separated the two germline ends. Per germline, CDR1 DFQATT and CDR2 SNEGSKA (reference sequence). CDR3 length: 10 residues. The CDR3 loop reads CSAGKDGYTF. In nucleotides, the CDR3 is TGCAGTGCCGGGAAGGATGGCTACACCTTC.

This clonotype has a handful of counts. The chain uses TRBV4-1 and TRBJ2-3; 9 bases match TRBD2. CDR1 MGHRA and CDR2 YSYEKL come from the germline V gene. The CDR3 is made up of 18 amino acids. V dropped 2 bases and J dropped 4; count of bases not matched to a gene: 13. Here the CDR3 DNA reads TGCGCCAGCAGCCAATCGATACTAGCGGGCCGACGACCAGATACGCAGTATTTT. Its protein is CASSQSILAGRRPDTQYF.

This clonotype was seen a few times. The chain employs TRBV7-8 and TRBJ1-2; D gene unclear. This CDR3 has 13 amino acids. The germline CDR1 and CDR2 sequences are SGHVS and FQNEAQ. V was shortened by 1 base and J by 8 bases, with 11 bases between the two germline ends. The CDR3 region has the DNA TGTGCCAGCAGCTTAGGGCGAACCGGGGGCTACACCTTC. This gives the protein CASSLGRTGGYTF.

This chain links TRBV29-1 with TRBJ2-5; 12 nucleotides align to TRBD2. This CDR3 is built from 12 residues. V shed 8 bases, J shed 5 bases, and the junction held 3 bases outside the gene matches. The germline CDR1 and CDR2 sequences are SQVTM and ANQGSEA. As DNA, the CDR3 is TGCAGCCCAGGGACTAGCGGGGAGACCCAGTACTTC. This sequence encodes CSPGTSGETQYF.